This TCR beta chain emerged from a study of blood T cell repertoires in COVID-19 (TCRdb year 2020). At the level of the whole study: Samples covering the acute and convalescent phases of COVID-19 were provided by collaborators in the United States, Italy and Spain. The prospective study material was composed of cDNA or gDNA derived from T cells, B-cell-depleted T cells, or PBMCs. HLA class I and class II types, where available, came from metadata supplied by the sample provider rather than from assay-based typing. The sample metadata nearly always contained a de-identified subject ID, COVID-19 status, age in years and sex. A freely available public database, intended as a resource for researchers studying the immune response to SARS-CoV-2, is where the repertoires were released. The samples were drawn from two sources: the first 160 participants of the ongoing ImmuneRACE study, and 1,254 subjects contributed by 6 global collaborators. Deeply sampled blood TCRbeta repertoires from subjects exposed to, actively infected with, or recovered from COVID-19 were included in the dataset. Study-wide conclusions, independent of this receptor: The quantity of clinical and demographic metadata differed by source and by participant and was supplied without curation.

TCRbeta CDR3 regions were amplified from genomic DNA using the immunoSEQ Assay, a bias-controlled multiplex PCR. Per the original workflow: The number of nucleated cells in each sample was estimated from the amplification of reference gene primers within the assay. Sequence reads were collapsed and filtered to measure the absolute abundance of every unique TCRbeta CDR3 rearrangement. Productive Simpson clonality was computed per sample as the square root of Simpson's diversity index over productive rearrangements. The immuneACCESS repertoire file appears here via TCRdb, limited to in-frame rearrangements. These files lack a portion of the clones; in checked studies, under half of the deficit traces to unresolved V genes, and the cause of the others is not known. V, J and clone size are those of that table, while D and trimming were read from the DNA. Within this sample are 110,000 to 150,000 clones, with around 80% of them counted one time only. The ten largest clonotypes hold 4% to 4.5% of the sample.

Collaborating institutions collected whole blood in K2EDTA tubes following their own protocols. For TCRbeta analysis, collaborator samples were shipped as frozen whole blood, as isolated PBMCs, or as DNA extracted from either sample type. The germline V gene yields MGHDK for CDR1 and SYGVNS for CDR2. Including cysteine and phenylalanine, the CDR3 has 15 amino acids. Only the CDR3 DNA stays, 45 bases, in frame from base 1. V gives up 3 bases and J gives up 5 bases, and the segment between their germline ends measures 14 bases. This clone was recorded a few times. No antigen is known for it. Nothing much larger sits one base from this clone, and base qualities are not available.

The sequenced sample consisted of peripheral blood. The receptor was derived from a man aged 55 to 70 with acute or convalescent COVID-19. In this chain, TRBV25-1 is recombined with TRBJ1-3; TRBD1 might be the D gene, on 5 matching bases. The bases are TGTGCCAGCAGTGAGGGTGGGGCACTGAGAAACACCATATATTTT. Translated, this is CASSEGGALRNTIYF.